Following are 28 T cell receptor beta chains from one sample sequenced in a study of shared clonotypes between healthy human individuals. Data came from immunoSEQ multiplex PCR; TCRdb stores just in-frame clones and leaves some out. Seen here are roughly 2,500,000 clones, under 95% observed once, and the top ten hold roughly 0.36%. Sequenced material: naive CD4+ T cells from PBMCs. The subset was: CD45RA+ positively selected. The receptors were gathered from a young man in good health. Some clones in this sample may be carry-over from other donors' samples.

The chain has TRBV7-2 and TRBJ2-1; 9 positions agree with TRBD2. Germline-derived CDR1 and CDR2 are SGHTA and FQGNSA. The CDR3 is made up of 18 amino acids. V shed 1 base and J 4 bases; nucleotides not matched to a gene: 11. The CDR3 reads CASSLDLAGILGYNEQFF. For the CDR3, the DNA is TGTGCCAGCAGCTTAGACCTAGCGGGGATACTTGGGTACAATGAGCAGTTCTTC.

The CDR3: CASSPANGYEQYF. The CDR3 DNA reads as TGTGCCAGCAGCCCGGCCAACGGGTACGAGCAGTACTTC. The chain links TRBV5-5 to TRBJ2-7; D not resolved. V lost 4 bases and J lost 4, with 12 bases in between. The length of the CDR3 is 13 residues. Germline V gives CDR1 SGHKS, CDR2 YYEKEE (reference sequence). The entire variable domain, with the rest obtained from reference TRBV5-5 and TRBJ2-7, is as follows: DAGVTQSPTHLIKTRGQQVTLRCSPISGHKSVSWYQQVLGQGPQFIFQYYEKEERGRGNFPDRFSARQFPNYSSELNVNALLLGDSALYLCASSPANGYEQYFGPGTRLTVT.

The rearrangement uses TRBV6-5 and TRBJ2-7, with D possibly being TRBD1 (5 bases). Trimming shortened V by 0 bases and J by 5 bases, and 14 bases separated the two germline ends. This CDR3 contains 15 residues. The germline gives CDR1 MNHEY, CDR2 SVGAGI. Here the CDR3 reads CASSYSRQGIDEQYF. The CDR3 DNA reads as TGTGCCAGCAGTTACTCGCGGCAGGGTATTGACGAGCAGTACTTC.

This clone has just one count. Compared with germline, one end of the junction differs, possibly owing to a read error. The chain carries TRBV18 and TRBJ2-1, with 7 bases that match TRBD1. The CDR3 has 14 amino acids. Germline values: CDR1 KGHSH, CDR2 LQKENI. CDR3 sequence: CANSQGRLNNEQFF. CDR3 coding DNA: TGTGCCAACTCACAGGGGCGTTTAAACAATGAGCAGTTCTTC. Filled out from reference TRBV18 and TRBJ2-1, the complete variable domain reads NAGVMQNPRHLVRRRGQEARLRCSPMKGHSHVYWYRQLPEEGLKFMVYLQKENIIDESGMPKERFSAEFPKEGPSILRIQQVVRGDSAAYFCANSQGRLNNEQFFGPGTRLTVL.

The CDR3 protein is CASSQTGWGLGANEKLFF. The DNA of the CDR3 is TGTGCCAGCAGCCAGACAGGGTGGGGTCTCGGAGCTAATGAAAAACTGTTTTTT. V is TRBV7-9 and J is TRBJ1-4; 7 bases fit TRBD1. CDR3 length: 18 residues. From germline, CDR1 is SEHNR and CDR2 FQNEAQ (reference sequence). V was clipped by 5 bases and J by 3 bases; unmatched bases: 15.

The rearrangement joins TRBV5-1 to TRBJ1-1; a weak D match, TRBD1 (5 bases). Germline CDR1 is SGHRS and CDR2 is YFSETQ. Trimming took 2 bases from V and 6 from J, leaving 14 bases between them. The length of the CDR3 is 14 residues. In nucleotides, the CDR3 is TGCGCCAGCAGCTTTATGACAGCAGACTCTGAAGCTTTCTTT. Translating it yields CASSFMTADSEAFF.

This chain joins TRBV28 and TRBJ2-7, with a weak D call TRBD2 (6 bases). Germline values: CDR1 MDHEN, CDR2 SYDVKM. CDR3 size: 14 residues. The germline V and J ends were trimmed by 5 bases and 1 base, with 12 bases remaining between them. The CDR3 sequence: CASSEPGTSYEQYF. In nucleotides, the CDR3 is TGTGCCAGCAGTGAACCCGGGACTTCCTACGAGCAGTACTTC.

The rearrangement uses TRBV2 and TRBJ2-7, with TRBD1 matching over 12 bases. This CDR3 is 17 amino acids long. The trim removed 5 bases at V and 6 bases at J, leaving 14 bases unmatched. CDR1 is SNHLY and CDR2 is FYNNEI in the germline V gene. CDR3 in DNA: TGTGCCAGCAGTCTCGAAACAACCGGGACAGGGGGCGCCGAGCAGTACTTC. Its protein product is CASSLETTGTGGAEQYF.

The chain employs TRBV5-1 and TRBJ2-7, with 12 bases lining up with TRBD2. Germline V CDR1 and CDR2: SGHRS, YFSETQ. This CDR3 comprises 15 residues. J was trimmed by 6 bases and V by 7 bases; bases with no gene match: 11. The CDR3 spells CASGSSSGRAFEQYF. Written as DNA, the CDR3 is TGCGCCAGCGGTTCATCTAGCGGGAGGGCCTTCGAGCAGTACTTC. The full variable domain, in which reference TRBV5-1 and TRBJ2-7 provide the parts outside the CDR3, is KAGVTQTPRYLIKTRGQQVTLSCSPISGHRSVSWYQQTPGQGLQFLFEYFSETQRNKGNFPGRFSGRQFSNSRSEMNVSTLELGDSALYLCASGSSSGRAFEQYFGPGTRLTVT.

The V call is TRBV2, the J call TRBJ2-5; TRBD1 is a possible D gene (6 bases). V lost 5 bases, J lost 3 bases, and 10 bases lay in between. The CDR3 consists of 13 residues. Looked up from germline, CDR1 is SNHLY and CDR2 is FYNNEI. The CDR3 reads CASSLDRKETQYF. For the CDR3, the DNA is TGTGCCAGCAGTTTGGACAGAAAAGAGACCCAGTACTTC.

The chain carries TRBV25-1 and TRBJ2-5; 9 nucleotides match TRBD1. The J call may be wrong; the DNA end is better matched by TRBJ2-7. Per the germline V gene, CDR1 is MGHDK and CDR2 is SYGVNS. This CDR3 is 16 amino acids long. CDR3 nucleotide sequence: TGTGCCAGCAGTGATTCCGGGACAGGGTTTTCCTACGAGCAGTACTTC. Translated: CASSDSGTGFSYEQYF.

The J gene is TRBJ1-3, the V gene TRBV5-1; D is uncertain. The CDR3 is 14 residues long. Germline loops: CDR1 SGHRS, CDR2 YFSETQ. With 1 base removed from V and 8 bases from J, the gap between germline ends came to 13 bases. As DNA, the CDR3 is TGCGCCAGCAGCTTGCCCTCCGAAAGGGACACCATATATTTT. It is translated as CASSLPSERDTIYF.

The chain employs TRBV11-1 and TRBJ2-3; D is unresolved. The CDR3 runs to 13 residues. The germline V and J ends were trimmed by 5 bases and 5 bases, with 11 bases remaining between them. From germline, CDR1 is SGHAT and CDR2 FQDESV (reference sequence). The CDR3 region is CASSPTPGDTQYF. DNA of the CDR3: TGTGCCAGCAGCCCAACTCCGGGAGATACGCAGTATTTT.

The chain carries TRBV7-2 and TRBJ2-1, with D perhaps matching TRBD1 (7 bases). Trimming removed 5 bases from V and 8 bases from J, with 19 bases in between. This CDR3 spans 15 amino acids. Germline V gene sequence: CDR1 SGHTA, CDR2 FQGNSA. In DNA form, the CDR3 reads TGTGCCAGCAGCCCCCCCGGCGGAGGGGGCGATGAGCAGTTCTTC. This gives the protein CASSPPGGGGDEQFF. Full variable domain (missing parts from reference TRBV7-2 and TRBJ2-1): GAGVSQSPSNKVTEKGKDVELRCDPISGHTALYWYRQSLGQGLEFLIYFQGNSAPDKSGLPSDRFSAERTGGSVSTLTIQRTQQEDSAVYLCASSPPGGGGDEQFFGPGTRLTVL.

CDR3 region: CASSKKPATMNTEAFF. For the CDR3, the DNA is TGTGCCAGCAGCAAAAAACCGGCCACCATGAACACTGAAGCTTTCTTT. The genes are TRBV21-1 and TRBJ1-1. TRBV21-1 constitutes a pseudogene. The CDR3 consists of 16 residues.

This chain uses TRBV6-6 with TRBJ1-5; 7 nucleotides line up with TRBD1. In germline, CDR1 is MNHNY, CDR2 SVGAGI (reference sequence). The CDR3 totals 15 residues. V lost 7 bases to trimming and J lost 4 bases; unmatched junction nucleotides: 10. CDR3 protein: CASTRQGGANQPQHF. CDR3 in DNA: TGTGCCAGCACTCGACAGGGAGGGGCAAATCAGCCCCAGCATTTT.

This chain joins TRBV7-6 and TRBJ1-4; unclear D gene. Trimming removed 8 bases from V and 5 bases from J, with 12 bases in between. The CDR3 runs to 13 residues. The germline CDR1 and CDR2 sequences are SGHVS and FNYEAQ. The CDR3 DNA is TGTGCCAGCCGCCAGCCGGCCAATGAAAAACTGTTTTTT. Its protein is CASRQPANEKLFF.

The V call is TRBV6-5, the J call TRBJ2-5; 11 nucleotides match TRBD2. Germline values: CDR1 MNHEY, CDR2 SVGAGI. Unmatched junction bases numbered 7, after V lost 5 bases and J lost 5 bases. The CDR3 extends over 15 amino acids. The CDR3 region is CASSTSLAGGETQYF. The CDR3 DNA follows: TGTGCCAGCAGTACCAGCCTAGCGGGAGGCGAGACCCAGTACTTC.

The chain combines TRBV6-1 with TRBJ1-3, with D tentatively TRBD1 (6 bases). The CDR3 consists of 14 residues. Trimming cost V 6 bases and J 0 bases, with 9 bases left between them. Germline CDR1 and CDR2: MNHNS and SASEGT. The CDR3 nucleotides are TGTGCCAGCAGGGCGGACAGCTCTGGAAACACCATATATTTT. Its translation is CASRADSSGNTIYF.

The J gene is TRBJ2-1, the V gene TRBV28, with D possibly TRBD1 on 6 matching bases. V lost 6 bases to trimming and J lost 3 bases, with 15 bases between them. This CDR3 contains 15 residues. Germline lookup yields CDR1 MDHEN and CDR2 SYDVKM. CDR3 DNA sequence: TGTGCCAGCAGGTATGGACAGCTTAACTACAATGAGCAGTTCTTC. Protein: CASRYGQLNYNEQFF.

The chain joins TRBV4-1 to TRBJ1-2, with 9 nucleotides matching TRBD1. The CDR3 loop spans 16 amino acids. The trim removed 2 bases at V and 4 bases at J, leaving 8 bases unmatched. Germline values: CDR1 MGHRA, CDR2 YSYEKL. The CDR3 protein is CASSQLTTGGGYGYTF. CDR3 DNA sequence: TGCGCCAGCAGCCAACTGACGACAGGGGGAGGCTATGGCTACACCTTC.

The chain has TRBV5-5 and TRBJ1-4; D possibly corresponds to TRBD1 (6 bases). This CDR3 has 15 amino acids. Trimming cost V 4 bases and J 8 bases, with 18 bases left between them. Germline V gene lookup returns CDR1 SGHKS and CDR2 YYEKEE (reference sequence). The CDR3 is CASSLEGQGREKLFF. The CDR3 DNA follows: TGTGCCAGCAGCCTAGAAGGTCAGGGGAGAGAAAAACTGTTTTTT.

Of note for this clone: Other DNA sequences within the sample encode an identical CDR3. The chain combines TRBV7-2 with TRBJ2-7; no clear D. Germline V gene sequence: CDR1 SGHTA, CDR2 FQGNSA. This CDR3 has 13 residues. The V end was cut by 0 bases, the J end by 4 bases, with 7 bases between. CDR3 sequence reads: CASSLAVSYEQYF. The CDR3 DNA reads as TGTGCCAGCAGCTTAGCCGTTTCGTACGAGCAGTACTTC.

To note about this clone: Different DNA sequences within this sample yield the same CDR3. The chain couples TRBV7-9 to TRBJ2-1; D remains ambiguous. V shed 1 base and J shed 6 bases, with 4 bases lying between them. CDR1 SEHNR and CDR2 FQNEAQ come from the germline V gene (reference sequence). The CDR3 spans 12 residues. CDR3 sequence reads: CASSLVANEQFF. The DNA for the CDR3 is TGTGCCAGCAGCTTAGTCGCCAATGAGCAGTTCTTC.

The chain uses TRBV5-1 and TRBJ2-3, with D perhaps matching TRBD1 or TRBD2 (5 bases each). In germline, CDR1 is SGHRS, CDR2 YFSETQ. Trimming cost V 0 bases and J 7 bases, with 12 bases left between them. This CDR3 is 14 amino acids long. CDR3 loop: CASSLAGTANTQYF. The CDR3 nucleotides are TGCGCCAGCAGCTTGGCCGGGACGGCTAATACGCAGTATTTT. Drawing the rest from reference TRBV5-1 and TRBJ2-3, the complete variable domain is KAGVTQTPRYLIKTRGQQVTLSCSPISGHRSVSWYQQTPGQGLQFLFEYFSETQRNKGNFPGRFSGRQFSNSRSEMNVSTLELGDSALYLCASSLAGTANTQYFGPGTRLTVL.

A word on this clone: Distinct nucleotide sequences in the sample also encode this CDR3. The chain is built from TRBV6-1 and TRBJ1-2, with TRBD1 identical over 7 bases. J gave up 2 bases and V 8 bases, and 11 bases lay outside the gene matches. Germline lookup yields CDR1 MNHNS and CDR2 SASEGT. This CDR3 is built from 15 residues. CDR3: CASQANRGSNYGYTF. DNA for the CDR3: TGTGCCAGCCAAGCAAACAGGGGTTCGAACTATGGCTACACCTTC.

This rearrangement joins TRBV13 to TRBJ2-1; TRBD2 agrees at 12 bases. With 5 bases clipped from V and 8 bases from J, the junction kept 10 bases outside the gene matches. The CDR3 has 16 residues. Looked up from germline, CDR1 is PRHDT and CDR2 is FYEKMQ (reference sequence). The CDR3 DNA follows: TGTGCCAGCAGCCCAGTTACTAGCGGGAGGAAGTATGAGCAGTTCTTC. This encodes CASSPVTSGRKYEQFF.

The chain is built from TRBV27 and TRBJ2-6; 11 bases are a match to TRBD1. V shed 5 bases, J shed 0 bases, and the junction held 12 bases outside the gene matches. Germline loops: CDR1 MNHEY, CDR2 SMNVEV (reference sequence). This CDR3 region has 20 residues. The CDR3 loop reads CASSPDRGPLTNSGANVLTF. CDR3 coding DNA: TGTGCCAGCAGTCCGGACAGGGGGCCGCTCACCAACTCTGGGGCCAACGTCCTGACTTTC.